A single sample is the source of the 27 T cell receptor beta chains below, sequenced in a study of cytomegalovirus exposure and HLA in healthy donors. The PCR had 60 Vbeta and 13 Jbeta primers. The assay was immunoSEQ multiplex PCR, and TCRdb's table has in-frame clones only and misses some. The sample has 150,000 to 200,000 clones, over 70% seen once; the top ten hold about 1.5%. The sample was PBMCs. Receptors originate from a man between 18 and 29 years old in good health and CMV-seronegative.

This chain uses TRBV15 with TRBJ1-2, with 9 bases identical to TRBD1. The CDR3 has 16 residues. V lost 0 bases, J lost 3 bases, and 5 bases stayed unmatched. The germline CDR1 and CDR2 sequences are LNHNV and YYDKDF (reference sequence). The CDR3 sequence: CATSRDRTGADYGYTF. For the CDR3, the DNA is TGTGCCACCAGCAGAGATCGGACAGGGGCGGACTATGGCTACACCTTC. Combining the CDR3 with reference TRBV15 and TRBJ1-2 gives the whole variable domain DAMVIQNPRYQVTQFGKPVTLSCSQTLNHNVMYWYQQKSSQAPKLLFHYYDKDFNNEADTPDNFQSRRPNTSFCFLDIRSPGLGDTAMYLCATSRDRTGADYGYTFGSGTRLTVV.

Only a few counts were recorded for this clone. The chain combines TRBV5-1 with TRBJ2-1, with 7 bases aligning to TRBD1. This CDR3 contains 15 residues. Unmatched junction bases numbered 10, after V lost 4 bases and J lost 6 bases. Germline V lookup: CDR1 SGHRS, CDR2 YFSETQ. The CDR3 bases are TGCGCCAGCAGCCCCGACAGGGCTCAGTCCAATGAGCAGTTCTTC. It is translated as CASSPDRAQSNEQFF. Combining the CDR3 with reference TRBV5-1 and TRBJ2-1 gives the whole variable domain KAGVTQTPRYLIKTRGQQVTLSCSPISGHRSVSWYQQTPGQGLQFLFEYFSETQRNKGNFPGRFSGRQFSNSRSEMNVSTLELGDSALYLCASSPDRAQSNEQFFGPGTRLTVL.

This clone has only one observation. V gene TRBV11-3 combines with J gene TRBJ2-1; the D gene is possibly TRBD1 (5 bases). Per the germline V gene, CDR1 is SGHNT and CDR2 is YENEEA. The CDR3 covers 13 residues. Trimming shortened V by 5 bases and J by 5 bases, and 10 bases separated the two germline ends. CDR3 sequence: CASSADKDNEQFF. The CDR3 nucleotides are TGTGCCAGCAGCGCGGACAAGGACAATGAGCAGTTCTTC.

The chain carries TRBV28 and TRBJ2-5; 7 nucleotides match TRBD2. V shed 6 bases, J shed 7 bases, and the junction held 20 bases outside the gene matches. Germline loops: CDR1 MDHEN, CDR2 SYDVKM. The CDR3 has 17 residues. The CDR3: CASRRTGLADSRGTQYF. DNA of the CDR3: TGTGCCAGCAGGCGAACCGGGCTAGCGGATTCGCGGGGGACCCAGTACTTC.

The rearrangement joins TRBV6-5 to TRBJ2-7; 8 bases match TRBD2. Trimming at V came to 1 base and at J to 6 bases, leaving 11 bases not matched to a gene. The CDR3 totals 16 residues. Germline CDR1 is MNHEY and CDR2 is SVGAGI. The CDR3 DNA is TGTGCCAGCAGTTACTATCAGCGGGGGTTACCCTCCGAGCAGTACTTC. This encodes CASSYYQRGLPSEQYF.

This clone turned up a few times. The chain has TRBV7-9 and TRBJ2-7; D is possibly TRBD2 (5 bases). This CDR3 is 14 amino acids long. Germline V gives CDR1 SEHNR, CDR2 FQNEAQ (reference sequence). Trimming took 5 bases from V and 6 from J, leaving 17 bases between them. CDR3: CASSPVPSTTEQYF. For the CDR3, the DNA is TGTGCCAGCAGCCCCGTTCCTAGCACGACCGAGCAGTACTTC.

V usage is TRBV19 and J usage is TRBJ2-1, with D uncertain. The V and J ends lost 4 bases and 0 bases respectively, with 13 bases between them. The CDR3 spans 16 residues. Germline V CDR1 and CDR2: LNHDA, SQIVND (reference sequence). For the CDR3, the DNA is TGTGCCAGTAGTAGCCTTTCGACTTTCTCCTACAATGAGCAGTTCTTC. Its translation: CASSSLSTFSYNEQFF. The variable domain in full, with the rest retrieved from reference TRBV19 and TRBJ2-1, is DGGITQSPKYLFRKEGQNVTLSCEQNLNHDAMYWYRQDPGQGLRLIYYSQIVNDFQKGDIAEGYSVSREKKESFPLTVTSAQKNPTAFYLCASSSLSTFSYNEQFFGPGTRLTVL.

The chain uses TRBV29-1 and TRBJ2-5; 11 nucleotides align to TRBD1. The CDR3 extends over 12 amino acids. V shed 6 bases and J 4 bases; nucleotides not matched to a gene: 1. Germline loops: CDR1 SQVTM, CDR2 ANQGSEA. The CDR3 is CSVGTGGETQYF. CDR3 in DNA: TGCAGCGTGGGGACAGGGGGAGAGACCCAGTACTTC.

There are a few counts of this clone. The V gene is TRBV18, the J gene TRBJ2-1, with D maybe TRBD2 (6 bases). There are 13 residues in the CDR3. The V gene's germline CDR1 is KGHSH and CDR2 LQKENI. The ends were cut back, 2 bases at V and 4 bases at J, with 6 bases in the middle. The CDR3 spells CASSPGGYNEQFF. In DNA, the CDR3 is TGTGCCAGCTCACCAGGGGGGTACAATGAGCAGTTCTTC. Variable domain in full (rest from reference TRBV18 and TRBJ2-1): NAGVMQNPRHLVRRRGQEARLRCSPMKGHSHVYWYRQLPEEGLKFMVYLQKENIIDESGMPKERFSAEFPKEGPSILRIQQVVRGDSAAYFCASSPGGYNEQFFGPGTRLTVL.

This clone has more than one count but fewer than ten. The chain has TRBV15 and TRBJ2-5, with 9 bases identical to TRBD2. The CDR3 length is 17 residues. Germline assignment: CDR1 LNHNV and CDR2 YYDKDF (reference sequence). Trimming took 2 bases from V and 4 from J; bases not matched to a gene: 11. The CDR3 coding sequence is TGTGCCACCAGCAGACCAAACCCGGGACTAGCTCGAGAGACCCAGTACTTC. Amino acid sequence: CATSRPNPGLARETQYF.

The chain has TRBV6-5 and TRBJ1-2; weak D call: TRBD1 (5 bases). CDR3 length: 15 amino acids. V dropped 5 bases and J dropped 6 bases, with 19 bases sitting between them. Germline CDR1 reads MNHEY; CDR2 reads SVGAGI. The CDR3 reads CASSHKGREGDGYTF. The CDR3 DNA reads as TGTGCCAGCAGTCACAAGGGCAGGGAGGGAGATGGCTACACCTTC.

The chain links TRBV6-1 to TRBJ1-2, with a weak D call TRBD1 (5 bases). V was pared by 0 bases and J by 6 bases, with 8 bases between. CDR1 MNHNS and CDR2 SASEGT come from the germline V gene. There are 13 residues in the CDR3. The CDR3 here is CASSEAGEDGYTF. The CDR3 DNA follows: TGTGCCAGCAGTGAAGCAGGGGAGGATGGCTACACCTTC.

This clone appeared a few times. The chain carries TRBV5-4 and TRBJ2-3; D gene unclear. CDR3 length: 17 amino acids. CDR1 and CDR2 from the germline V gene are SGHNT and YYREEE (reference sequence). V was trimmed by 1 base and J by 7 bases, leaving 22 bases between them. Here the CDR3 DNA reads TGTGCCAGCAGCTTGTCAAGAGGATCCTCCTATACGTATACGCAGTATTTT. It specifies CASSLSRGSSYTYTQYF.

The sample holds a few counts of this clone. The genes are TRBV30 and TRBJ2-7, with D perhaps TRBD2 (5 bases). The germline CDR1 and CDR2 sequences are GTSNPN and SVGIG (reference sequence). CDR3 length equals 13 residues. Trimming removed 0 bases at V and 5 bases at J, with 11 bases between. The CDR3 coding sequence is TGTGCCTGGAGTGTCGACGAGGGTCACGAGCAGTACTTC. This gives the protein CAWSVDEGHEQYF.

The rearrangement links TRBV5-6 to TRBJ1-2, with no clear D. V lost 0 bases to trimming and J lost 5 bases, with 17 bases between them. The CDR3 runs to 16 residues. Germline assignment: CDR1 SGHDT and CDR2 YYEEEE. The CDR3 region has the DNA TGTGCCAGCAGCTTGGTTGAGGAGCCGGGAACGTATGGCTACACCTTC. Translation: CASSLVEEPGTYGYTF.

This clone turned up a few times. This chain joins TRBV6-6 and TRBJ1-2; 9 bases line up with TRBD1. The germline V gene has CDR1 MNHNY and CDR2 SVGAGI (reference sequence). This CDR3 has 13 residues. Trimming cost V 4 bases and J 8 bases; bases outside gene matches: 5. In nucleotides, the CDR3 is TGTGCCAGCAGTTTCCGGGACAGGGAGGGCTACACCTTC. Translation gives CASSFRDREGYTF.

CDR3 loop: CASSLALASEQFF. CDR3 DNA: TGTGCCAGCAGCTTAGCCCTAGCTAGTGAGCAGTTCTTC. V is TRBV7-9 and J is TRBJ2-1; maybe TRBD2 (5 bases). The V and J ends lost 0 bases and 9 bases respectively, with 9 bases between them. The length of the CDR3 is 13 residues. Looked up from germline, CDR1 is SEHNR and CDR2 is FQNEAQ (reference sequence).

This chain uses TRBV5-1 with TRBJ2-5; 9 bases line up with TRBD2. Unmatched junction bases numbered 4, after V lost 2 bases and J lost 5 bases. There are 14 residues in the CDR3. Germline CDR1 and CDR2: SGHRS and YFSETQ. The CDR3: CASSLAGGSETQYF. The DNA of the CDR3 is TGCGCCAGCAGCTTAGCGGGAGGTTCGGAGACCCAGTACTTC.

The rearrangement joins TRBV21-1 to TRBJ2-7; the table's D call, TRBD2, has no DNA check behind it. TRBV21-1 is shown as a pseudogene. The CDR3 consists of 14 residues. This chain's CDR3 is CASIQIAGSYERYF. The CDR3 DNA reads TGTGCCAGCATTCAGATAGCGGGTTCCTACGAGCGGTACTTC.

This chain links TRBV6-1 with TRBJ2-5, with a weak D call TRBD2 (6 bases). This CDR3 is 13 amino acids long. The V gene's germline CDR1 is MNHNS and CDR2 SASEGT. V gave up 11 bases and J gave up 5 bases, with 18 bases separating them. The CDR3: CASYGSGRETQYF. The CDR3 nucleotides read TGTGCCTCCTATGGAAGTGGGAGGGAGACCCAGTACTTC.

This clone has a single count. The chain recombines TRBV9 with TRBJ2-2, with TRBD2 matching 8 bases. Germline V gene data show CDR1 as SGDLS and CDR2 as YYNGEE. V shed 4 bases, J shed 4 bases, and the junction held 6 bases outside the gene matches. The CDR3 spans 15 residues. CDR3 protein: CASSPRLAITGELFF. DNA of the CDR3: TGTGCCAGCAGCCCAAGACTAGCGATCACCGGGGAGCTGTTTTTT.

CDR3 DNA sequence: TGCAGCGTTGAAGATCCCATCCTGCAGGGGAACTATGGCTACACCTTC. Translation: CSVEDPILQGNYGYTF. The J gene is TRBJ1-2, the V gene TRBV29-1, with a tentative D call TRBD1 (6 bases). The germline V and J ends were trimmed by 0 bases and 2 bases, with 16 bases remaining between them. This CDR3 is 16 amino acids long. Per the germline V gene, CDR1 is SQVTM and CDR2 is ANQGSEA.

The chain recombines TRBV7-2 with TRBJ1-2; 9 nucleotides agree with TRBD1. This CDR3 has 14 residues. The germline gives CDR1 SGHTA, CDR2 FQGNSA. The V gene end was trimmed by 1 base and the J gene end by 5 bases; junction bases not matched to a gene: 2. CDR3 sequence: CASSLGTGDYGYTF. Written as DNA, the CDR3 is TGTGCCAGCAGCTTAGGGACAGGGGATTATGGCTACACCTTC.

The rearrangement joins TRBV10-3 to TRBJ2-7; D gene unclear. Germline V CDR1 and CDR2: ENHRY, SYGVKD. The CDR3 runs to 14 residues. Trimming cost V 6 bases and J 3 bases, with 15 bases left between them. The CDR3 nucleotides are TGTGCCATCAGCCCCCGGTCGCTAAACTACGAGCAGTACTTC. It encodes CAISPRSLNYEQYF.

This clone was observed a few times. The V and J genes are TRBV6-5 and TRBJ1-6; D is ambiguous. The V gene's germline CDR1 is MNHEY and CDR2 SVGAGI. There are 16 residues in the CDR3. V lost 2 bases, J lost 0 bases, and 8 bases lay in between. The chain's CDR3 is CASSYGRSSYNSPLHF. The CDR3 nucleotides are TGTGCCAGCAGTTACGGGAGAAGCTCCTATAATTCACCCCTCCACTTT.

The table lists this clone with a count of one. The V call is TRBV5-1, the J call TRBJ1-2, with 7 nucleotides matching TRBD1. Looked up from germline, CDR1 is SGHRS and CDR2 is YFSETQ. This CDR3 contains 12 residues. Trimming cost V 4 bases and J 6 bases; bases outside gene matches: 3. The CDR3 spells CASSQTGHGYTF. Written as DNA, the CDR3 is TGCGCCAGCAGCCAGACAGGGCATGGCTACACCTTC.

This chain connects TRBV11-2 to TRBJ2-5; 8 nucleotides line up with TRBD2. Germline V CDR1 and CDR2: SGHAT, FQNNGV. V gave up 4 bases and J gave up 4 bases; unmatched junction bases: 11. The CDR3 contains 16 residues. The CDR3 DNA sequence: TGTGCCAGCAGCTCTCGAGCGGGAGTAAAGCGAGAGACCCAGTACTTC. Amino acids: CASSSRAGVKRETQYF. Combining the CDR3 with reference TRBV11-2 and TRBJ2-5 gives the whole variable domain EAGVAQSPRYKIIEKRQSVAFWCNPISGHATLYWYQQILGQGPKLLIQFQNNGVVDDSQLPKDRFSAERLKGVDSTLKIQPAKLEDSAVYLCASSSRAGVKRETQYFGPGTRLLVL.